Listed below are T cell receptor beta chains from one sample, sequenced in a study of CD8 T cells in Susac syndrome. TCRdb passed the immunoSEQ multiplex PCR reads through MiXCR, listing each CDR3 protein once. The sample has hundreds of thousands of distinct CDR3 sequences, 95% seen once; the top ten hold around 0.076%. Sequenced sample: CD4+ T cells from PBMCs. These receptors were obtained from a human donor with multiple sclerosis. Both conserved end residues are part of each CDR3. For some rows the clone size is stated as once, few or many, or as a class when expanded; others skip it.

v_gene	abundance	j_gene	CDR3aa
TRBV20-1	.	TRBJ2-1	CSARWLVRGQANEQFF
TRBV2	.	TRBJ2-5	CARGQETQYF
TRBV7-2	.	TRBJ2-1	CASSLASFGLAGANEQFF
TRBV30	.	TRBJ2-6	CAWSSTRSRGGRSSGANVLTF
TRBV9	.	TRBJ1-5	CASSAGADNQPQHF
TRBV29-1	.	TRBJ2-1	CSVDGQGYNEQFF
TRBV7-9	.	TRBJ1-1	CASSPKTGNTEAFF
TRBV29-1	.	TRBJ2-5	CSVATGNFGTQYF
TRBV29-1	.	TRBJ1-4	CSAQGIGEKLFF
TRBV4-2	.	TRBJ2-1	CASSQGRAQGGYEQFF
TRBV9	.	TRBJ1-2	CASSALLQGGYTF
TRBV19	.	TRBJ1-2	CASSSRDAPRYTF
TRBV12-3/TRBV12-4	.	TRBJ2-3	CASKVAGGPDTQYF
TRBV6-5	.	TRBJ1-6	CASRLTGMNSPLHF
TRBV3-1	.	TRBJ2-1	CASSQEREQFF
TRBV14	.	TRBJ1-2	CASSVRQGVPYGYTF
TRBV11-3	.	TRBJ2-2	CASSLWGTGELFF
TRBV7-9	.	TRBJ2-1	CASSPGQAVNEQFF
TRBV7-9	.	TRBJ2-5	CASSFSGGVETQYF
TRBV27	.	TRBJ2-3	CASSLRQADTQYF
TRBV2	.	TRBJ1-2	CASSENIYGYTF
TRBV20-1	.	TRBJ1-2	CSARASGTGDVYGYTF
TRBV9	.	TRBJ2-1	CASSPRTRSNNEQFF
TRBV9	.	TRBJ2-1	CASSPQYDEQFF
TRBV11-3	.	TRBJ1-1	CASSLGPQEGTEAFF
TRBV29-1	.	TRBJ2-3	CSGKPTGARDTQYF
TRBV24-1	.	TRBJ2-3	CATSETGTGTQYF
TRBV9	.	TRBJ2-7	CASSVGSSGHSYEQYF
TRBV18	.	TRBJ2-6	CASSPGISGANVLTF
TRBV5-1	.	TRBJ1-4	CASSLGSRNEKLFF
TRBV30	.	TRBJ1-2	CAWGESGYGYTF
TRBV3-1	.	TRBJ2-1	CASSQEQLNNEQFF
TRBV15	.	TRBJ2-5	CATSATSGGETQYF
TRBV5-1	.	TRBJ1-1	CASSFGQPGGTEAFF
TRBV7-2	once	TRBJ2-4	CASSSTWTGSIQYF